This T cell receptor (beta chain) emerged from a study of CD8 T cells in ankylosing spondylitis. Study-wide findings and caveats: Among TCR beta sequences, a motif of several highly homologous variants appeared characteristic of ankylosing spondylitis blood. Disease-linked clones reportedly concentrated significantly in matched ankylosing spondylitis synovial fluid.

CDR1 SGHRS and CDR2 YFSETQ come from the germline V gene. The CDR3 is 12 amino acids. Trimming took off 4 bases at V and 8 bases at J, with 9 bases between the two ends. In this sample, this clonotype turned up many times. Its cognate antigen is unknown. Each TCR beta library was made by quantitative 5'-RACE that incorporated molecular barcodes. TCRdb fed the 5' RACE reads into MiXCR, producing one record per CDR3 protein. The table has 150,000 to 200,000 distinct CDR3 sequences, approximately 10% seen once. The sequence was obtained from a male donor with ankylosing spondylitis or in good health (not recorded which). The chain uses TRBV5-1 and TRBJ1-4; D gene unclear. Sequenced input: blood, either unsorted or a sorted T cell fraction (not recorded which). The CDR3: CASSRDSEKLFF. The CDR3, as DNA: TGCGCCAGCAGCCGGGATAGCGAAAAACTGTTTTTT.